The 21 T cell receptor beta chains listed next were all sequenced from one sample in a study of T cell repertoires in cytomegalovirus infection. No antigen has been identified for these receptors. TCRdb ran MiXCR on the reads and lists one entry per CDR3 protein. The sample includes some 900,000 distinct CDR3 sequences, 32% of them seen just once. The sample in question was cultured CD8+ T cells from PBMCs, obtained from culture after CMV antigen stimulation. The receptors come from a human donor in good health (CMV status not recorded). Some clones in this sample may be carry-over from other donors' samples.

Of note for this clonotype: Germline is not matched at one junction end, which may reflect a read error. The gene calls are TRBV20-1 and TRBJ1-1; D is unclear. CDR1 and CDR2 from the germline V gene are DFQATT and SNEGSKA (reference sequence). The CDR3 is 10 residues long. The CDR3 loop is CSAPLDILLF. The CDR3 nucleotides are TGCAGTGCCCCACTCGACATTCTGCTCTTT.

A few counts support this clonotype. The V and J genes are TRBV12-3 or TRBV12-4 and TRBJ2-1; D not resolved. Trimming shortened V by 5 bases and J by 4 bases, and 15 bases separated the two germline ends. The CDR3 is made up of 15 amino acids. The CDR3 region has the DNA TGTGCCAGCAGTCCGACCCTACCGGTTTACAATGAGCAGTTCTTC. Its protein is CASSPTLPVYNEQFF.

The V and J genes are TRBV12-3 or TRBV12-4 and TRBJ1-1; D may be TRBD1 (6 bases). The CDR3 spans 14 residues. The V end lost 3 bases, the J end lost 4 bases, and 12 bases lay between the germline ends. The CDR3 here is CASSFQGLGTEAFF. The CDR3 region has the DNA TGTGCCAGCAGTTTCCAGGGGCTAGGCACTGAAGCTTTCTTT.

This rearrangement joins TRBV7-9 to TRBJ2-7; 8 bases fit TRBD1. Germline V gene data show CDR1 as SEHNR and CDR2 as FQNEAQ (reference sequence). With 5 bases clipped from V and 5 bases from J, the junction kept 23 bases outside the gene matches. The CDR3 sequence is 19 residues long. This CDR3 reads CASSPRDPTQGGAGHEQYF. The CDR3 DNA follows: TGTGCCAGCAGCCCTCGTGACCCAACACAGGGGGGCGCCGGACACGAGCAGTACTTC. The entire variable domain, with the rest obtained from reference TRBV7-9 and TRBJ2-7, is as follows: DTGVSQNPRHKITKRGQNVTFRCDPISEHNRLYWYRQTLGQGPEFLTYFQNEAQLEKSRLLSDRFSAERPKGSFSTLEIQRTEQGDSAMYLCASSPRDPTQGGAGHEQYFGPGTRLTVT.

This clonotype appeared a few times. The CDR3 loop is CASSPRGRGTYEQYF. The DNA for the CDR3 is TGTGCCAGCAGCCCGCGGGGGCGTGGGACCTACGAGCAGTACTTC. The rearrangement joins TRBV6-6 to TRBJ2-7; a possible D gene is TRBD2 (7 bases). The length of the CDR3 is 15 residues. CDR1 MNHNY and CDR2 SVGAGI come from the germline V gene (reference sequence). V was cut by 6 bases and J by 2 bases, with 17 bases left in between.

This clonotype was counted at least ten times. The V call is TRBV12-3 or TRBV12-4, the J call TRBJ1-1; 7 bases line up with TRBD1. V lost 7 bases to trimming and J lost 4 bases; unmatched junction nucleotides: 6. The CDR3 sequence is 13 residues long. DNA of the CDR3: TGTGCCAGCACTCTACAGGGGATCACTGAAGCTTTCTTT. It specifies CASTLQGITEAFF.

This clonotype was seen only a few times. The V and J genes are TRBV6-5 and TRBJ2-2; the match to TRBD2 covers 8 bases. V gave up 0 bases and J gave up 2 bases; unmatched junction bases: 11. The CDR3 has 19 residues. Looked up from germline, CDR1 is MNHEY and CDR2 is SVGAGI. CDR3 in amino acids: CASSYSTGAGGPNTGELFF. Here the CDR3 DNA reads TGTGCCAGCAGTTACTCGACAGGCGCGGGGGGTCCTAACACCGGGGAGCTGTTTTTT.

This clonotype was counted a few times. The chain links TRBV6-2 or TRBV6-3 to TRBJ1-1; D unresolved. The CDR3 has 13 residues. V lost 5 bases, J lost 7 bases, and 14 bases lay in between. CDR1 and CDR2 from the germline V gene are MNHEY and SVGEGT. The CDR3 bases are TGTGCCAGCAGTCTGGACGGTCGGGGTGAAGCTTTCTTT. Translating it yields CASSLDGRGEAFF.

The chain carries TRBV19 and TRBJ2-5, with D hard to call. The CDR3 consists of 14 residues. V shed 2 bases and J shed 2 bases, with 9 bases lying between them. Germline CDR1 and CDR2: LNHDA and SQIVND (reference sequence). The CDR3 region has the DNA TGTGCCAGTAGTATAAGTCTACAACAAGAGACCCAGTACTTC. Amino acids: CASSISLQQETQYF.

The chain couples TRBV20-1 to TRBJ1-5; perhaps TRBD1 as D (6 bases). The V gene lost 1 base and the J gene lost 5 bases, with 15 bases spanning the gap. CDR1 and CDR2 from the germline V gene are DFQATT and SNEGSKA (reference sequence). This CDR3 has 15 residues. The CDR3 DNA sequence: TGCAGTGCTAGAGTCCTTAGGGGGATTGATCAGCCCCAGCATTTT. Its translation is CSARVLRGIDQPQHF.

The sample holds a few counts of this clonotype. V gene TRBV4-1 combines with J gene TRBJ2-4; possibly TRBD2 for D (6 bases). Germline V gene data show CDR1 as MGHRA and CDR2 as YSYEKL. V lost 1 base and J 8 bases, leaving 24 bases between the germline ends. The CDR3 loop spans 18 amino acids. CDR3: CASSQVVVPSRGGDIQYF. DNA of the CDR3: TGCGCCAGCAGCCAAGTGGTGGTGCCCTCCCGGGGCGGGGACATTCAGTACTTC.

The chain uses TRBV28 and TRBJ2-7, with a weak D call TRBD2 (6 bases). Germline CDR1 reads MDHEN; CDR2 reads SYDVKM. V dropped 6 bases and J dropped 5 bases, with 26 bases sitting between them. CDR3 length: 17 amino acids. The CDR3 reads CASRPVPFPGDRDEQYF. The CDR3 DNA reads TGTGCCAGCAGACCGGTCCCCTTCCCGGGGGATAGAGACGAGCAGTACTTC.

The rearrangement links TRBV11-3 to TRBJ2-7, with D tentatively TRBD2 (5 bases). Germline-derived CDR1 and CDR2 are SGHNT and YENEEA. CDR3 length equals 14 residues. The germline V and J ends were trimmed by 5 bases and 0 bases, with 11 bases remaining between them. This CDR3 reads CASSPESGSYEQYF. CDR3 bases: TGTGCCAGCAGCCCAGAGAGCGGCTCCTACGAGCAGTACTTC.

The chain combines TRBV15 with TRBJ2-3; D is perhaps TRBD1 or TRBD2 (6 bases each). The V and J ends lost 5 bases and 1 base respectively, with 10 bases between them. CDR3 length: 14 residues. In germline, CDR1 is LNHNV, CDR2 YYDKDF (reference sequence). The CDR3 here is CATSYGGRTDTQYF. CDR3 bases: TGTGCCACCAGCTACGGGGGCCGCACAGATACGCAGTATTTT.

This clonotype was picked up a small number of times. The chain couples TRBV7-9 to TRBJ2-1, with 10 bases lining up with TRBD1. CDR1 and CDR2 from the germline V gene are SEHNR and FQNEAQ (reference sequence). Unmatched junction bases numbered 9, after V lost 5 bases and J lost 5 bases. This CDR3 region has 16 residues. The CDR3: CASSHHPGQGNNEQFF. The CDR3 region has the DNA TGTGCCAGCAGCCATCACCCGGGACAGGGGAACAATGAGCAGTTCTTC.

This clonotype occurred a few times. V and J are TRBV12-3 or TRBV12-4 and TRBJ2-2; D unclear. This CDR3 has 13 residues. V was trimmed by 6 bases and J by 8 bases, leaving 13 bases between them. CDR3 in amino acids: CASSLTPKGELFF. The CDR3 nucleotides are TGTGCCAGCAGCCTCACTCCGAAGGGGGAGCTGTTTTTT.

This clonotype was counted ten times or more. This chain joins TRBV7-6 and TRBJ2-5, with a tentative D call TRBD1 (6 bases). The CDR3 extends over 15 amino acids. V lost 5 bases and J 5 bases, leaving 18 bases between the germline ends. Germline V gives CDR1 SGHVS, CDR2 FNYEAQ. The CDR3 sequence is CASSAYTGFTETQYF. Here the CDR3 DNA reads TGTGCCAGCAGCGCCTACACAGGGTTTACGGAGACCCAGTACTTC.

This clonotype was counted many times. V is TRBV7-9 and J is TRBJ2-1, with D possibly TRBD1 on 5 matching bases. This CDR3 is built from 15 residues. From germline, CDR1 is SEHNR and CDR2 FQNEAQ (reference sequence). V was shortened by 5 bases and J by 1 base, with 12 bases between the two germline ends. Here the CDR3 DNA reads TGTGCCAGCAGCCCGAGTCCAGGGTCCTACAATGAGCAGTTCTTC. Amino acids: CASSPSPGSYNEQFF.

V usage is TRBV10-3 and J usage is TRBJ1-5, with a weak D call TRBD1 (5 bases). The length of the CDR3 is 15 residues. CDR1 and CDR2 from the germline V gene are ENHRY and SYGVKD. V gave up 0 bases and J gave up 3 bases, with 9 bases separating them. The CDR3 sequence: CAISESGQANQPQHF. DNA of the CDR3: TGTGCCATCAGTGAGTCTGGACAAGCCAATCAGCCCCAGCATTTT.

The chain links TRBV27 to TRBJ1-5; possibly TRBD1 for D (6 bases). Germline-derived CDR1 and CDR2 are MNHEY and SMNVEV (reference sequence). The CDR3 covers 15 residues. The V gene lost 4 bases and the J gene lost 4 bases, with 14 bases spanning the gap. The CDR3 sequence is CASSYSQGPNQPQHF. In DNA, the CDR3 is TGTGCCAGCAGTTATAGTCAGGGGCCGAATCAGCCCCAGCATTTT.

This clonotype has ten or more counts. CDR3 region: CASYPSGRGASHGYTF. The CDR3 DNA reads as TGTGCCAGCTACCCCAGTGGCAGGGGCGCCTCACATGGCTACACCTTC. This chain uses TRBV7-8 with TRBJ1-2, with D perhaps TRBD1 (6 bases). The CDR3 consists of 16 residues. Trimming shortened V by 8 bases and J by 6 bases, and 25 bases separated the two germline ends. Germline loops: CDR1 SGHVS, CDR2 FQNEAQ.